A selection of T cell receptor beta chains follows, all from one sample in a study of blood T cell repertoires in COVID-19. Produced via immunoSEQ multiplex PCR; TCRdb's table is partial and in-frame only. The table records more than 100,000 clones, 88% of them present only once. Sequencing was performed on peripheral blood. Receptors originate from a human donor in a cohort sampled during active COVID-19. The CDR3 runs from the conserved cysteine through the conserved F or W. D genes are given only for firm matches. Expanded clones are given a class, and other clones once, few, many or no size at all.

D gene	CDR3 length	clone size	J gene	V gene	CDR3 protein	CDR3 DNA
NA	15	NA	TRBJ2-7	TRBV4-3	CASSHPGTFLYEQYF	TGCGCCAGCAGCCACCCCGGGACTTTCCTCTACGAGCAGTACTTC
TRBD1	17	NA	TRBJ1-2	TRBV5-1	CASSFAWGNRGSYGYTF	TGCGCCAGCAGCTTCGCTTGGGGGAACAGGGGAAGTTATGGCTACACCTTC
TRBD1	13	NA	TRBJ2-1	TRBV7-2	CASSVNRGDEQFF	TGTGCCAGCAGCGTAAACAGGGGGGATGAGCAGTTCTTC
TRBD1	12	NA	TRBJ2-5	TRBV6-5	CASRNRGETQYF	TGTGCCAGCAGGAACAGGGGAGAGACCCAGTACTTC
NA	13	NA	TRBJ2-3	TRBV5-1	CASSSRAEDTQYF	TGCGCCAGCAGCTCCAGGGCCGAAGATACGCAGTATTTT
TRBD2	16	NA	TRBJ2-4	TRBV11-2	CASSFRGRQAKNIQYF	TGTGCCAGCAGCTTCCGCGGGAGGCAAGCCAAAAACATTCAGTACTTC
TRBD1	14	NA	TRBJ1-1	TRBV5-1	CASSLGDRGGEAFF	TGCGCCAGCAGCTTGGGGGACAGGGGAGGGGAAGCTTTCTTT
NA	14	NA	TRBJ2-2	TRBV19	CASSEQVNTGELFF	TGTGCCAGTAGTGAGCAGGTGAACACCGGGGAGCTGTTTTTT
NA	14	NA	TRBJ1-2	TRBV4-1	CASSQAQGNYGYTF	TGCGCCAGCAGCCAAGCACAGGGAAACTATGGCTACACCTTC
NA	13	once	TRBJ1-6	TRBV19	CASRWAANSPLHF	TGTGCCAGTAGATGGGCTGCCAATTCACCCCTCCACTTT
NA	15	NA	TRBJ2-1	TRBV7-2	CASSLSRGSYNEQFF	TGTGCCAGCAGCTTGTCTAGGGGCTCCTACAATGAGCAGTTCTTC
TRBD1	15	NA	TRBJ2-5	TRBV6-5	CASSYLGQGSETQYF	TGTGCCAGCAGTTACCTGGGACAGGGGAGTGAGACCCAGTACTTC
NA	16	NA	TRBJ1-6	TRBV11-2	CASSFLGVPLGSPLHF	TGTGCCAGCAGTTTTTTAGGAGTCCCCCTTGGGTCACCCCTCCACTTT
NA	13	NA	TRBJ2-7	TRBV16	CASSQGYSYEQYF	TGTGCCAGCAGCCAGGGCTACTCCTACGAGCAGTACTTC
TRBD1	13	NA	TRBJ2-5	TRBV10-2	CASSGTAQETQYF	TGCGCCAGCAGCGGGACAGCCCAAGAGACCCAGTACTTC
NA	18	NA	TRBJ1-5	TRBV18	CASSPLPSGLHSNQPQHF	TGTGCCAGCTCCCCCCTGCCGTCGGGACTGCATAGCAATCAGCCCCAGCATTTT
TRBD2	17	NA	TRBJ2-2	TRBV15	CATRGLAGGPNTGELFF	TGTGCCACCAGGGGACTAGCGGGAGGACCTAACACCGGGGAGCTGTTTTTT
NA	14	NA	TRBJ2-2	TRBV18	CASSPNRNTGELFF	TGTGCCAGCTCACCAAACAGGAACACCGGGGAGCTGTTTTTT
NA	14	NA	TRBJ1-1	TRBV2	CASRFRISNTEAFF	TGTGCCAGCAGATTCAGGATCTCGAACACTGAAGCTTTCTTT
NA	17	NA	TRBJ2-6	TRBV4-3	CASSQGSRVAGANVLTF	TGCGCCAGCAGCCAAGGAAGCAGGGTGGCTGGGGCCAACGTCCTGACTTTC
NA	15	once	TRBJ2-6	TRBV5-8	CASSDRGSGANVLTF	TGTGCCAGCAGCGACCGGGGCTCTGGGGCCAACGTCCTGACTTTC
TRBD1	13	NA	TRBJ2-5	TRBV11-2	CASSFGRGETQYF	TGTGCCAGCAGCTTCGGCAGGGGGGAGACCCAGTACTTC
NA	11	few	TRBJ2-7	TRBV6-6	CASKSQGKQYF	TGTGCCAGCAAGTCCCAGGGGAAGCAGTACTTC
NA	15	NA	TRBJ1-1	TRBV19	CASSINGGLDTEAFF	TGTGCCAGTAGTATCAACGGGGGGCTCGACACTGAAGCTTTCTTT
NA	14	NA	TRBJ1-1	TRBV5-1	CASSSQDTNTEAFF	TGCGCCAGCAGCTCCCAGGACACTAACACTGAAGCTTTCTTT
NA	13	NA	TRBJ1-5	TRBV6-2/TRBV6-3	CASSQPFYQPQHF	TGTGCCAGCAGCCAGCCCTTTTATCAGCCCCAGCATTTT
TRBD1	16	NA	TRBJ1-5	TRBV7-7	CASSASGGAGNQPQHF	TGTGCTAGCAGCGCCTCAGGGGGCGCGGGGAATCAGCCCCAGCATTTT
NA	13	few	TRBJ2-2	TRBV4-2	CASSQWARGELFF	TGTGCCAGCAGCCAATGGGCCCGCGGGGAGCTGTTTTTT
TRBD2	13	NA	TRBJ2-7	TRBV2	CASFSGRQNEQYF	TGTGCCAGCTTTAGCGGGAGACAGAACGAGCAGTACTTC
NA	12	NA	TRBJ2-7	TRBV30	CAWSVRQGEQYF	TGTGCCTGGAGTGTTCGTCAGGGGGAGCAGTACTTC
NA	12	NA	TRBJ1-3	TRBV30	CAYGSDGNTIYF	TGTGCCTACGGTAGTGATGGAAACACCATATATTTT
TRBD1	14	NA	TRBJ2-7	TRBV29-1	CSAGDRGSSYEQYF	TGCAGCGCTGGGGACAGGGGGAGCTCCTACGAGCAGTACTTC